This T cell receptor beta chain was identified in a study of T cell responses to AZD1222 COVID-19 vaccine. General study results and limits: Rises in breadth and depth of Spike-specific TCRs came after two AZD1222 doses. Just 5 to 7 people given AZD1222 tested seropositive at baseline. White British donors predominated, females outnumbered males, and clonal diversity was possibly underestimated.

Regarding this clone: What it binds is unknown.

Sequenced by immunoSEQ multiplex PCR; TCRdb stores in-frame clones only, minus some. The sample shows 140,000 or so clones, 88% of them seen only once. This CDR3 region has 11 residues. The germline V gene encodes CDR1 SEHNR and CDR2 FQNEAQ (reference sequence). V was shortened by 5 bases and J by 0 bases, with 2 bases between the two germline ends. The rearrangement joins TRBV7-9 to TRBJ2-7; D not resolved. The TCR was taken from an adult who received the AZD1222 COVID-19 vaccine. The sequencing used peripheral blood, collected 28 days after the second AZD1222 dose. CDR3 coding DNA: TGTGCCAGCAGCGCCTCCTACGAGCAGTACTTC. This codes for CASSASYEQYF.